The source of this T cell receptor beta chain is a study of blood T cell repertoires in COVID-19. Study in general: Acute and convalescent COVID-19 specimens originated in the United States, Italy and Spain. PBMCs, B-cell-depleted T cells, or T cells were the source of the cDNA or gDNA that made up the material.

Germline values: CDR1 SNHLY, CDR2 FYNNEI. The CDR3 spans 17 residues. The V end was cut by 4 bases, the J end by 0 bases, with 15 bases between. A few counts support this clone. Seattle patients were enrolled while actively infected and followed longitudinally. In the study's own analysis: Amplification with reference gene primers provided the estimates of nucleated cell counts. Profiling relied on immunoSEQ multiplex PCR, and the TCRdb table lists in-frame clones only, not all of them. D and trimming were read from the DNA, whereas the V and J calls and clone size are those reported in that table. Counted here are approximately 350,000 clones, 86% occurring once; the ten biggest clones make up just over 7%.

The chain is built from TRBV2 and TRBJ1-4, with D unresolved. This TCR was sampled from a woman aged 60-70 years with COVID-19, enrolled during active disease. Input material: peripheral blood. The CDR3 spells CASSVSRPLTTNEKLFF. The CDR3 nucleotides read TGTGCCAGCAGTGTTTCCAGGCCCCTTACAACTAATGAAAAACTGTTTTTT.